This entry is about one TCR beta chain. Antigen: not known. This entry comes from a study of shared clonotypes between healthy human individuals. For the study at large: Donor ages ranged 18 to 49 years: a couple of women, three men. Study observations and caveats: Researchers sampled only blood; tissue repertoires likely differ. Across subsets, estimated richness was generally greater for naive than for memory populations.

Per sorted-subset replicate PCR, input was around 200 ng DNA, representing around 30,000 T cell genomes. Measured with immunoSEQ multiplex PCR; TCRdb has only the in-frame clones, and not every one. The sample comprises around 2,000,000 clones, less than 95% of which are singletons, and 1% to 1.5% rests with the top ten. Naive CD8 cells, CD45RO-negative and positively selected for CCR7, excluded terminally differentiated effector memory CD45RA+ cells. The clonotype originates from a man younger than 30 in good health. The sequenced sample was naive CD8+ T cells sorted from blood.

The CDR3 protein is CASSQQGTNQPQHF. The CDR3 DNA is TGTGCCAGCAGTCAACAGGGGACTAATCAGCCCCAGCATTTT. The chain links TRBV28 to TRBJ1-5; 7 bases map to TRBD1. Trimming took 5 bases from V and 4 from J; bases not matched to a gene: 5. This CDR3 comprises 14 residues. CDR1 MDHEN and CDR2 SYDVKM come from the germline V gene.